Shown below are 24 T cell receptor beta chains from a single sample sequenced in a study of T cell changes during pregnancy in multiple sclerosis. Produced via immunoSEQ multiplex PCR; TCRdb's table is partial and in-frame only. This table has 55,000 to 85,000 clones, less than 95% appearing once. Sequenced here: peripheral blood, sampled in the third trimester of pregnancy. These receptors were taken from a female donor with multiple sclerosis, enrolled in a pregnancy study.

The chain uses TRBV10-1 and TRBJ2-7, with 13 bases that match TRBD2. From germline, CDR1 is WNHNN and CDR2 SYGVQD (reference sequence). V dropped 6 bases and J dropped 4; count of bases not matched to a gene: 3. The CDR3 runs 14 residues. The CDR3 DNA sequence: TGCGCCAGCAGCGCGGGACTAGCGGGGTACGAGCAGTACTTC. It codes for CASSAGLAGYEQYF.

V gene TRBV5-1 combines with J gene TRBJ1-1, with a tentative D call TRBD1 (6 bases). V shed 1 base and J shed 11 bases, with 15 bases lying between them. Germline V gives CDR1 SGHRS, CDR2 YFSETQ. The CDR3 is 13 amino acids. The CDR3 region has the DNA TGCGCCAGCAGCTTGAACCCGGGGGGGCTGGCTTTCTTT. Translating it yields CASSLNPGGLAFF.

This clone was observed once. This chain uses TRBV14 with TRBJ2-7; 11 bases are shared with TRBD1. The ends lost 4 bases at V and 2 bases at J; junction bases unmatched: 4. Germline assignment: CDR1 SGHDN and CDR2 FVKESK. CDR3 size: 15 residues. The CDR3 region is CASSRDRGGAYEQYF. The CDR3 DNA reads as TGTGCCAGCAGCCGGGACAGGGGGGGAGCCTACGAGCAGTACTTC.

This clone appeared a few times. The V call is TRBV9, the J call TRBJ2-3; a weak D match, TRBD1 (5 bases). The CDR3 totals 18 residues. Germline lookup yields CDR1 SGDLS and CDR2 YYNGEE. Trimming stripped 0 bases from V and 2 bases from J, with 19 bases between. The CDR3 here is CASSVVLGRDPLTDTQYF. The CDR3 coding sequence is TGTGCCAGCAGCGTAGTTTTGGGCAGGGATCCTCTCACAGATACGCAGTATTTT.

This chain uses TRBV30 with TRBJ2-2; weak D call: TRBD1 (5 bases). The germline V and J ends were trimmed by 3 bases and 3 bases, with 11 bases remaining between them. CDR1 and CDR2 from the germline V gene are GTSNPN and SVGIG (reference sequence). The CDR3 spans 14 residues. The DNA of the CDR3 is TGTGCCTGGAGCTCCGGACATTACACCGGGGAGCTGTTTTTT. This gives the protein CAWSSGHYTGELFF. Full variable domain (remainder filled in from reference TRBV30 and TRBJ2-2): SQTIHQWPATLVQPVGSPLSLECTVEGTSNPNLYWYRQAAGRGLQLLFYSVGIGQISSEVPQNLSASRPQDRQFILSSKKLLLSDSGFYLCAWSSGHYTGELFFGEGSRLTVL.

The V and J genes are TRBV14 and TRBJ2-5; TRBD2 is a possible D gene (6 bases). This CDR3 is built from 14 residues. V shed 3 bases and J shed 5 bases, with 13 bases lying between them. Germline V gene data show CDR1 as SGHDN and CDR2 as FVKESK. CDR3 nucleotides: TGTGCCAGCAGCCACGGCGGGAAAGGGGAGACCCAGTACTTC. Protein product: CASSHGGKGETQYF. The variable domain in full, completed from reference TRBV14 and TRBJ2-5, reads EAGVTQFPSHSVIEKGQTVTLRCDPISGHDNLYWYRRVMGKEIKFLLHFVKESKQDESGMPNNRFLAERTGGTYSTLKVQPAELEDSGVYFCASSHGGKGETQYFGPGTRLLVL.

CDR3 in amino acids: CSVEGSTGYGYTF. CDR3 sequence (DNA): TGCAGCGTTGAAGGATCAACAGGCTATGGCTACACCTTC. The J gene is TRBJ1-2, the V gene TRBV29-1; possible D gene TRBD1, 5 bases. The V end was cut by 1 base, the J end by 4 bases, with 10 bases between. The CDR3 extends over 13 amino acids. Germline V gene data show CDR1 as SQVTM and CDR2 as ANQGSEA.

V is TRBV5-1 and J is TRBJ1-6; TRBD1 agrees at 8 bases. CDR1 and CDR2 (germline): SGHRS, YFSETQ. The CDR3 extends over 17 amino acids. J gave up 7 bases and V 3 bases, and 12 bases lay outside the gene matches. The CDR3: CASSYRAGQGDNSPLHF. The CDR3 region has the DNA TGCGCCAGCAGCTATCGGGCCGGACAGGGCGACAATTCACCCCTCCACTTT.

This chain links TRBV10-3 with TRBJ2-2, with a weak D call TRBD2 (6 bases). V shed 4 bases and J shed 8 bases, with 14 bases lying between them. The CDR3 has 14 amino acids. In germline, CDR1 is ENHRY, CDR2 SYGVKD. DNA for the CDR3: TGTGCCATCAGTGTTTCGGGGGTGATGGGGGAGCTGTTTTTT. As protein: CAISVSGVMGELFF.

This chain links TRBV4-3 with TRBJ1-1, with D perhaps TRBD1 (5 bases). There are 15 residues in the CDR3. The ends were cut back, 4 bases at V and 2 bases at J, with 14 bases in the middle. Germline CDR1 LGHNA, CDR2 YSLEER. For the CDR3, the DNA is TGCGCCAGCAGCCTCAGCGGGGGGGTCAACACTGAAGCTTTCTTT. Protein product: CASSLSGGVNTEAFF.

The V gene is TRBV19, the J gene TRBJ1-5; D gene uncertain. The V gene's germline CDR1 is LNHDA and CDR2 SQIVND (reference sequence). Trimming took off 0 bases at V and 6 bases at J, with 12 bases between the two ends. This CDR3 region has 15 residues. Here the CDR3 reads CASSIEHPGPQPQHF. CDR3 bases: TGTGCCAGTAGTATAGAGCACCCAGGCCCTCAGCCCCAGCATTTT.

CDR3 DNA: TGTGCCAGCAGTGGACTCGCGGGCGTCGGCTATGGCTACACCTTC. It encodes CASSGLAGVGYGYTF. The rearrangement links TRBV6-4 to TRBJ1-2; no clear D. The CDR3 has 15 residues. The germline V gene has CDR1 MRHNA and CDR2 SNTAGT. The V and J ends lost 4 bases and 4 bases respectively, with 16 bases between them.

The chain couples TRBV7-6 to TRBJ2-1, with TRBD1 identical over 8 bases. CDR3 size: 17 residues. With 2 bases clipped from V and 2 bases from J, the junction kept 8 bases outside the gene matches. The germline gives CDR1 SGHVS, CDR2 FNYEAQ. The CDR3 region is CASSLSPQGAAYNEQFF. CDR3 nucleotides: TGTGCCAGCAGCTTATCTCCTCAGGGGGCGGCCTACAATGAGCAGTTCTTC.

The chain recombines TRBV7-6 with TRBJ1-4; tentatively, D is TRBD1 (5 bases). Trimming removed 3 bases at V and 0 bases at J, with 14 bases between. This CDR3 region has 17 residues. Germline CDR1 is SGHVS and CDR2 is FNYEAQ. For the CDR3, the DNA is TGTGCCAGCAGCTTTGACACCCAGGGCGCAACTAATGAAAAACTGTTTTTT. It encodes CASSFDTQGATNEKLFF.

This clone was counted only a few times. The same CDR3 arises from other DNA sequences in this sample as well. CDR3 sequence (DNA): TGTGCCAGCAGCCGGACAGCCAACACTGAAGCTTTCTTT. This codes for CASSRTANTEAFF. The chain combines TRBV7-9 with TRBJ1-1, with D possibly being TRBD1 (6 bases). V dropped 5 bases and J dropped 2 bases, with 9 bases sitting between them. The CDR3 length is 13 residues. Germline V gene data show CDR1 as SEHNR and CDR2 as FQNEAQ (reference sequence).

This clone was recorded a few times. The rearrangement links TRBV6-1 to TRBJ1-5, with a tentative D call TRBD1 (5 bases). Germline-derived CDR1 and CDR2 are MNHNS and SASEGT. The CDR3 consists of 15 residues. The V end lost 2 bases, the J end lost 3 bases, and 11 bases lay between the germline ends. The CDR3 loop is CASSERGRDNQPQHF. CDR3 bases: TGTGCCAGCAGTGAACGGGGGAGAGACAATCAGCCCCAGCATTTT.

The CDR3 spells CSAEALAGGSEQFF. CDR3 coding DNA: TGCAGCGCCGAGGCACTAGCGGGAGGGAGTGAGCAGTTCTTC. J is TRBJ2-1 and V is TRBV29-1; 13 nucleotides line up with TRBD2. V gave up 7 bases and J gave up 9 bases; unmatched junction bases: 9. The CDR3 loop spans 14 amino acids. Germline CDR1 and CDR2: SQVTM and ANQGSEA.

The J gene is TRBJ2-2, the V gene TRBV7-3; TRBD2 matches at 11 bases. V was clipped by 6 bases and J by 6 bases; unmatched bases: 6. Germline CDR1 is SGHTA and CDR2 is FQGTGA. This CDR3 spans 15 amino acids. CDR3 region: CASRNLAGGAGELFF. The DNA of the CDR3 is TGTGCCAGCAGAAACCTAGCGGGGGGAGCCGGGGAGCTGTTTTTT.

V gene TRBV5-8 combines with J gene TRBJ1-3; D ambiguous. CDR1 SGHTS and CDR2 YDEGEE come from the germline V gene. V shed 4 bases and J shed 4 bases, with 12 bases lying between them. The length of the CDR3 is 14 residues. The CDR3 DNA reads TGTGCCAGCAGCCCCGGCAGGCTAGGAAACACCATATATTTT. Its protein is CASSPGRLGNTIYF.

CDR3 residues: CASSQSGQTHPRDTNQPQHF. The CDR3 nucleotides are TGCGCCAGCAGTCAATCTGGTCAAACTCATCCCCGGGACACCAATCAGCCCCAGCATTTT. The chain carries TRBV23-1 and TRBJ1-5, with a weak D call TRBD1 (6 bases). TRBV23-1 is placed among ORFs of uncertain function. V gave up 0 bases and J gave up 3 bases, with 24 bases separating them. The CDR3 consists of 20 residues.

J is TRBJ2-3 and V is TRBV5-4, with TRBD2 matching 8 bases. V gave up 7 bases and J gave up 4 bases; unmatched junction bases: 8. This CDR3 is 14 amino acids long. CDR1 and CDR2 from the germline V gene are SGHNT and YYREEE (reference sequence). CDR3 nucleotide sequence: TGTGCCAGCCGTTCCGGGAGGGCCCCAGATACGCAGTATTTT. Protein sequence: CASRSGRAPDTQYF.

This clone was observed a handful of times. The chain is built from TRBV9 and TRBJ2-1; 8 bases are a match to TRBD2. Germline V gives CDR1 SGDLS, CDR2 YYNGEE. The CDR3 is 15 amino acids. Trimming cost V 0 bases and J 9 bases; bases outside gene matches: 8. The CDR3 loop is CASSVASGGAGEQFF. The DNA for the CDR3 is TGTGCCAGCAGCGTAGCTTCGGGGGGGGCCGGTGAGCAGTTCTTC.

This clone appeared a single time. The gene calls are TRBV30 and TRBJ1-5, with 7 bases fitting TRBD1. The CDR3 sequence is 15 residues long. Looked up from germline, CDR1 is GTSNPN and CDR2 is SVGIG (reference sequence). J lost 4 bases, V lost 1 base, and 7 bases had no gene match. In DNA, the CDR3 is TGTGCCTGGAGTGGTACAGGGGCAGGAAATCAGCCCCAGCATTTT. This sequence encodes CAWSGTGAGNQPQHF.

The chain employs TRBV10-3 and TRBJ2-1, with TRBD1 identical over 10 bases. The CDR3 contains 15 residues. Trimming cost V 5 bases and J 6 bases; bases outside gene matches: 7. CDR1 ENHRY and CDR2 SYGVKD come from the germline V gene. In DNA, the CDR3 is TGTGCCATCAGTATAGGACAGGGGGTTTTCAATGAGCAGTTCTTC. Translated: CAISIGQGVFNEQFF.